This T cell receptor beta chain comes out of a study of PD-1 blockade in classical Hodgkin lymphoma. The study, taken as a whole, reports: CD4+ TCR diversity, unlike CD8+, climbed significantly by C4D1.

Each patient relapsed following autologous stem cell transplantation, and prior brentuximab vedotin exposure differed. The CDR3 totals 13 residues. Deletions cut 4 bases from V and 0 bases from J, with 6 bases between. Looked up from germline, CDR1 is MGHDK and CDR2 is SYGVNS. This clone occurred a few times. No antigen is known for it. Only in-frame clones appear in the TCRdb table, and some are missing; sequencing was by immunoSEQ multiplex PCR. Among approximately 80,000 clones, approximately 88% were seen once, and the ten largest hold 20% to 25%. Sequencing was performed on peripheral blood mononuclear cells (PBMCs), taken at baseline. V usage is TRBV25-1 and J usage is TRBJ1-1; D unresolved. This clonotype originated in a human donor with classical Hodgkin lymphoma. For the CDR3, the DNA is TGTGCCAGCAGTGTCGGTCTGAACACTGAAGCTTTCTTT. Its translation is CASSVGLNTEAFF.